One T cell receptor beta chain is described in this entry. The entry originates in a study of shared clonotypes between healthy human individuals. TCRdb's copy holds only in-frame clones and misses some; the assay was immunoSEQ multiplex PCR. The repertoire includes about 180,000 clones, 80% to 95% of them detected once, and 0.067% sits in the top ten. The sequence derives from a woman younger than 45 in good health. The sequencing input was naive CD4+ T cells sorted from blood. As for subset: CD45RA+ positively selected.

The CDR3 bases are TGTGCCAGTAGTAGACAGGGTACGGGTCAGCCCCAGCATTTT. This sequence encodes CASSRQGTGQPQHF. The chain links TRBV19 to TRBJ1-5, with 7 nucleotides matching TRBD1. V lost 4 bases, J lost 6 bases, and 6 bases stayed unmatched. The CDR3 is 14 residues long. Germline CDR1 and CDR2: LNHDA and SQIVND (reference sequence).